This is a list of T cell receptor beta chains from one sample in a study of identical twins. TCRdb reanalysed the 5' RACE reads using MiXCR and keeps one entry per CDR3 protein. The table lists 500,000 to 550,000 distinct CDR3 sequences, around 24% of them singletons, with around 0.5% in the top ten. The same specimen was also included in a second study, on yellow fever vaccine responses in identical twins.

The sample consisted of CD4+ T cells sorted from blood. Receptor source: a woman under 30 in good health. Both conserved end residues are part of each CDR3. Fields, in order: V gene, J gene, D gene, clone size, CDR3 protein, CDR3 DNA. A D gene is named only where the DNA matches it firmly. Expanded clones are given a class, and other clones once, few, many or no size at all.

>TRBV5-1|TRBJ1-1|NA|many
CASNYGTTYTHTEAFF
TGCGCCAGCAACTACGGGACGACCTATACCCACACTGAAGCTTTCTTT
>TRBV4-1|TRBJ2-5|NA|NA
CASSFLAQETQYF
TGCGCCAGCAGCTTCCTAGCACAAGAGACCCAGTACTTC
>TRBV3-1|TRBJ2-2|TRBD2|few
CASSRIAGGFGELFF
TGTGCCAGCAGCCGAATAGCGGGGGGGTTCGGGGAGCTGTTTTTT
>TRBV6-5|TRBJ2-2|TRBD1|once
CASSSKGGNTGELFF
TGTGCCAGCAGTTCCAAAGGGGGCAACACCGGGGAGCTGTTTTTT
>TRBV4-1|TRBJ2-2|NA|few
CASSQDGGFPGELFF
TGCGCCAGCAGCCAAGATGGAGGTTTCCCCGGGGAGCTGTTTTTT
>TRBV6-1|TRBJ2-1|NA|few
CASSEGSYARVYNEQFF
TGTGCCAGCAGTGAAGGGTCGTACGCTCGGGTCTACAATGAGCAGTTCTTC
>TRBV6-5|TRBJ1-3|NA|NA
CASSYVGSSGNTIYF
TGTGCCAGCAGTTACGTGGGATCCTCTGGAAACACCATATATTTT
>TRBV20-1|TRBJ2-7|NA|few
CSATPRIQGPPYEQYF
TGCAGTGCCACCCCGAGGATACAGGGCCCCCCCTACGAGCAGTACTTC
>TRBV19|TRBJ1-1|NA|once
CASSPPGWTTEAFF
TGTGCCAGTAGTCCCCCGGGGTGGACCACTGAAGCTTTCTTT
>TRBV5-1|TRBJ2-3|TRBD2|many
CASSSGDRGGTDTQYF
TGCGCCAGCAGCTCCGGGGACCGCGGGGGTACAGATACGCAGTATTTT
>TRBV20-1|TRBJ2-3|NA|few
CSASMHTDTQYF
TGCAGTGCTAGCATGCACACAGATACGCAGTATTTT
>TRBV6-2/TRBV6-3|TRBJ2-1|NA|many
CASSYLMMDEQFF
TGTGCCAGCAGTTACCTTATGATGGATGAGCAGTTCTTC
>TRBV20-1|TRBJ2-1|NA|NA
CSALEFFSSYNEQFF
TGCAGTGCTCTTGAGTTTTTCAGCTCCTACAATGAGCAGTTCTTC
>TRBV9|TRBJ2-7|NA|NA
CASSVGGVNYEQYF
TGTGCCAGCAGCGTCGGGGGAGTCAACTACGAGCAGTACTTC
>TRBV14|TRBJ1-1|NA|few
CASSRRQAGLGTFTEAFF
TGTGCCAGCAGCCGCAGACAGGCGGGCTTAGGGACCTTCACTGAAGCTTTCTTT
>TRBV2|TRBJ2-2|NA|few
CASSGGRAGELFF
TGTGCCAGCAGTGGCGGTCGCGCCGGGGAGCTGTTTTTT
>TRBV7-9|TRBJ2-1|NA|NA
CASSSQSNNEQFF
TGTGCCAGCAGCTCCCAAAGTAACAATGAGCAGTTCTTC
>TRBV5-6|TRBJ2-5|NA|NA
CASSLSRGGTQYF
TGTGCCAGCAGCTTGAGTAGGGGCGGGACCCAGTACTTC
>TRBV12-3/TRBV12-4|TRBJ1-1|NA|NA
CASSFTTANTEAFF
TGTGCCAGCAGTTTCACGACAGCGAACACTGAAGCTTTCTTT
>TRBV29-1|TRBJ2-7|TRBD2|few
CSAGGSGRPEYF
TGCAGCGCTGGGGGGAGCGGGAGACCGGAGTACTTC
>TRBV2|TRBJ2-3|NA|NA
CSLLIAFDTQYF
TGTTCCCTCCTAATAGCGTTCGATACGCAGTATTTT
>TRBV29-1|TRBJ2-1|NA|few
CSVDPDPVSYNEQFF
TGCAGCGTTGATCCCGACCCAGTCTCCTACAATGAGCAGTTCTTC
>TRBV5-1|TRBJ1-1|NA|NA
CASTKDQNTEAFF
TGCGCCAGCACTAAGGACCAGAACACTGAAGCTTTCTTT
>TRBV6-5|TRBJ1-2|TRBD1|NA
CASSIRGLGYTF
TGTGCCAGCAGTATCAGGGGGCTCGGCTACACCTTC
>TRBV2|TRBJ1-6|NA|few
CANEGPNSPLHF
TGTGCCAACGAAGGACCTAATTCACCCCTCCACTTT
>TRBV28|TRBJ1-5|NA|NA
CASSLTPEWVQPQHF
TGTGCCAGCAGTTTAACCCCTGAGTGGGTGCAGCCCCAGCATTTT
>TRBV5-1|TRBJ2-7|NA|many
CASSFWDKTYEQYF
TGCGCCAGCAGCTTCTGGGACAAAACCTACGAGCAGTACTTC
>TRBV27|TRBJ2-7|NA|few
CATSAFGQYF
TGTGCCACCTCGGCTTTCGGGCAGTACTTC
>TRBV12-3/TRBV12-4|TRBJ1-2|NA|many
CASSQAGYYGYTF
TGTGCCAGCAGCCAAGCGGGGTACTATGGCTACACCTTC
>TRBV10-1|TRBJ2-7|NA|few
CASSGGGTGAYEQYF
TGCGCCAGCTCTGGTGGGGGGACGGGAGCCTACGAGCAGTACTTC
>TRBV7-2|TRBJ2-4|TRBD2|few
CASSLTRGGAKNIQYF
TGTGCCAGCAGCTTAACTCGGGGGGGGGCCAAAAACATTCAGTACTTC
>TRBV20-1|TRBJ2-3|NA|few
CSARASFATDTQYF
TGCAGTGCTAGAGCTTCGTTTGCGACAGATACGCAGTATTTT
>TRBV5-1|TRBJ2-4|TRBD2|few
CASSHSPGTSLAKNIQYF
TGCGCCAGCAGCCATTCCCCCGGGACTAGCTTGGCCAAAAACATTCAGTACTTC
>TRBV12-3/TRBV12-4|TRBJ1-1|NA|few
CASSLYRKAFF
TGTGCCAGCAGTTTATACAGAAAAGCTTTCTTT
>TRBV5-1|TRBJ2-1|NA|few
CASRAEQGWNEQFF
TGCGCCAGCAGGGCGGAGCAGGGGTGGAATGAGCAGTTCTTC
>TRBV20-1|TRBJ2-3|TRBD2|few
CSAAGVAGGQDTQYF
TGCAGTGCTGCGGGGGTAGCGGGGGGTCAAGATACGCAGTATTTT
>TRBV4-2|TRBJ2-4|NA|NA
CASSQSQGSGTNQLAKNIQYF
TGTGCCAGCAGCCAAAGCCAGGGTTCCGGGACAAACCAACTAGCCAAAAACATTCAGTACTTC
>TRBV3-1|TRBJ2-2|NA|NA
CASSQGERRSTGELFF
TGTGCCAGCAGCCAAGGGGAGAGGAGGAGCACCGGGGAGCTGTTTTTT
>TRBV7-8|TRBJ2-6|TRBD1|few
CASRRTGGRSGANVLTF
TGTGCCAGCAGGCGAACAGGGGGCAGGTCTGGGGCCAACGTCCTGACTTTC
>TRBV5-1|TRBJ1-6|NA|NA
CASSLGHPGSPLHF
TGCGCCAGCAGCCTGGGACATCCTGGCTCACCCCTCCACTTT
>TRBV12-3/TRBV12-4|TRBJ1-3|NA|many
CASSLGPGSGNTIYF
TGTGCCAGCAGTTTAGGTCCAGGCTCTGGAAACACCATATATTTT
>TRBV10-3|TRBJ2-1|TRBD2|NA
CASGVAGDYNEQFF
TGTGCCAGCGGCGTGGCGGGGGACTACAATGAGCAGTTCTTC
>TRBV5-1|TRBJ2-3|TRBD2|NA
CASSLAGGLAGSDTQYF
TGCGCCAGCAGCTTGGCAGGCGGACTAGCGGGTTCAGATACGCAGTATTTT
>TRBV12-3/TRBV12-4|TRBJ2-1|NA|few
CASNRGENSYNEQFF
TGTGCCAGCAATAGGGGGGAGAACTCCTACAATGAGCAGTTCTTC
>TRBV7-9|TRBJ2-1|TRBD2|NA
CASSLAPGLAIYNEQFF
TGTGCCAGCAGCTTAGCGCCGGGACTAGCGATATACAATGAGCAGTTCTTC
>TRBV28|TRBJ1-1|NA|many
CASSWIGRQSNTEAFF
TGTGCCAGCAGTTGGATAGGACGGCAATCGAACACTGAAGCTTTCTTT
>TRBV5-1|TRBJ2-1|NA|many
CASSLGRALGNEQFF
TGCGCCAGCAGCTTGGGTAGGGCTCTGGGGAATGAGCAGTTCTTC
>TRBV14|TRBJ2-1|NA|few
CASSQGPGKFF
TGTGCCAGCAGCCAAGGGCCCGGGAAGTTCTTC
>TRBV5-1|TRBJ2-2|TRBD1|NA
CASSWDSPNTGELFF
TGCGCCAGCAGCTGGGACAGCCCGAACACCGGGGAGCTGTTTTTT